This is a list of T cell receptor beta chains from one sample in a study of cytomegalovirus exposure and HLA in healthy donors. Data came from immunoSEQ multiplex PCR; TCRdb stores just in-frame clones and leaves some out. The sample lists 84,000 or so clones; roughly 84% were seen once. Sequenced material: PBMCs. Every receptor here comes from a woman between 50 and 59 years old in good health and CMV-seronegative. CDR3s include the opening cysteine and the closing phenylalanine or tryptophan. The order of the fields is CDR3 protein, CDR3 DNA, V gene, D gene, clone size, J gene. The D gene is left open where the match is weak. Not all rows give a size; the values are once, few, many and, for expanded clones, a class.

CASSIAGTEAFF | TGTGCCAGTAGTATTGCCGGCACTGAAGCTTTCTTT | TRBV6-1 | . | . | TRBJ1-1
CASSLGGNYGYTF | TGTGCCAGCTCCCTAGGGGGTAACTATGGCTACACCTTC | TRBV6-6 | . | . | TRBJ1-2
CANLLAGAPDTQYF | TGTGCCAACCTTCTAGCGGGGGCTCCGGATACGCAGTATTTT | TRBV2 | TRBD2 | . | TRBJ2-3
CASSPQMGERLAGRGQYF | TGTGCCAGCTCACCACAAATGGGCGAAAGACTAGCGGGACGCGGGCAGTACTTC | TRBV18 | TRBD2 | . | TRBJ2-7
CASSVGDITTYGYTF | TGTGCCAGCAGCGTAGGAGACATAACGACCTATGGCTACACCTTC | TRBV9 | . | . | TRBJ1-2
CATSRGGQSGQPQHF | TGTGCCACCAGCAGAGGCGGGCAAAGTGGTCAGCCCCAGCATTTT | TRBV15 | . | . | TRBJ1-5
CASSVHRSSGELFF | TGCGCCAGCAGTGTGCACAGGTCTAGCGGGGAGCTGTTTTTT | TRBV10-1 | . | . | TRBJ2-2
CASRPRGPLLSPRRDEKLFF | TGTGCCAGCAGGCCCAGAGGGCCCCTCTTGTCTCCCCGACGAGATGAAAAACTGTTTTTT | TRBV7-8 | . | few | TRBJ1-4
CASSLGRGSSTDTQYF | TGTGCCAGCAGCTTGGGAAGGGGTTCTAGCACAGATACGCAGTATTTT | TRBV5-5 | . | once | TRBJ2-3
CASVESSYNEQFF | TGTGCCAGCGTAGAGAGCTCCTACAATGAGCAGTTCTTC | TRBV28 | . | . | TRBJ2-1
CASSLVSGGITDTQYF | TGTGCCAGCAGCTTGGTCAGCGGGGGTATCACAGATACGCAGTATTTT | TRBV5-4 | TRBD2 | few | TRBJ2-3
CASSLGGRAYEQYF | TGTGCCAGCAGCTTAGGGGGGCGGGCCTACGAGCAGTACTTC | TRBV7-9 | . | . | TRBJ2-7
CASSLGQGNGYTF | TGTGCCAGCAGCTTAGGACAGGGGAATGGCTACACCTTC | TRBV7-9 | TRBD1 | . | TRBJ1-2
CASSSFTGLAGPLYSYEQYF | TGTGCCAGCAGTTCTTTTACTGGACTAGCGGGACCATTGTACTCCTACGAGCAGTACTTC | TRBV28 | TRBD2 | . | TRBJ2-7
CASSPRERLYSYEQYF | TGTGCCAGCAGTCCCCGCGAGCGGCTATACTCCTACGAGCAGTACTTC | TRBV28 | . | . | TRBJ2-7
CASSPPFLAEQYF | TGTGCCAGCAGTCCTCCCTTCTTAGCCGAGCAGTACTTC | TRBV2 | . | . | TRBJ2-7
CASSSYSGGNYGYTF | TGTGCCAGCAGTTCATACTCAGGGGGAAACTATGGCTACACCTTC | TRBV27 | TRBD1 | . | TRBJ1-2
CASSLSGGPRETQYF | TGCGCCAGCAGCTTGTCAGGTGGTCCAAGGGAGACCCAGTACTTC | TRBV5-1 | . | . | TRBJ2-5
CASSSTGDANEKLFF | TGTGCCAGCAGTTCGACAGGGGACGCGAATGAAAAACTGTTTTTT | TRBV27 | TRBD1 | . | TRBJ1-4
CASSQGRRVFSEAFF | TGTGCCAGCAGCCAGGGGCGCAGGGTTTTCTCTGAAGCTTTCTTT | TRBV14 | . | . | TRBJ1-1
CASRGQGSSYEQYF | TGCGCCAGCAGAGGACAGGGGAGCTCCTACGAGCAGTACTTC | TRBV5-1 | TRBD1 | . | TRBJ2-7
CASSLGSYEQYF | TGTGCCAGCAGCTTAGGCAGCTACGAGCAGTACTTC | TRBV7-8 | . | . | TRBJ2-7
CASSSGYYEKLFF | TGTGCCAGCAGCTCAGGGTACTATGAAAAACTGTTTTTT | TRBV28 | . | . | TRBJ1-4
CASSGTGRSYGYTF | TGTGCCAGCAGTGGGACAGGGAGGAGCTATGGCTACACCTTC | TRBV2 | TRBD1 | . | TRBJ1-2
CASSPHGQVNYEQYF | TGTGCCAGCAGCCCGCACGGACAGGTGAACTACGAGCAGTACTTC | TRBV7-2 | TRBD1 | . | TRBJ2-7
CASSYLQGGHNEQFF | TGTGCCAGCAGTTATTTACAGGGGGGTCACAATGAGCAGTTCTTC | TRBV6-5 | TRBD1 | once | TRBJ2-1
CASSLGGAMNTEAFF | TGTGCCAGCAGCTTAGGCGGCGCTATGAACACTGAAGCTTTCTTT | TRBV7-8 | . | once | TRBJ1-1
CASSYRKGDYEQYF | TGTGCCAGCAGTTATAGGAAGGGGGACTACGAGCAGTACTTC | TRBV6-5 | . | . | TRBJ2-7
CASSPISGSDKNIQYF | TGTGCCAGCAGTCCTATCAGCGGGAGCGACAAAAACATTCAGTACTTC | TRBV28 | TRBD2 | . | TRBJ2-4
CASSPGLAGEQFF | TGTGCCAGCAGTCCGGGACTAGCGGGAGAGCAGTTCTTC | TRBV27 | TRBD2 | once | TRBJ2-1
CASSSPGTENTGELFF | TGTGCCAGCAGTAGTCCCGGGACAGAGAACACCGGGGAGCTGTTTTTT | TRBV28 | TRBD1 | . | TRBJ2-2
CASSLRGRDYGYTF | TGTGCCAGCTCCCTCAGGGGGAGAGACTATGGCTACACCTTC | TRBV18 | TRBD1 | . | TRBJ1-2
CASSLVGVKAFF | TGTGCCAGCAGCTTAGTAGGGGTTAAAGCTTTCTTT | TRBV7-9 | . | . | TRBJ1-1
CATSRARDREAYNEQFF | TGTGCCACCAGCAGGGCTCGGGACAGGGAGGCCTACAATGAGCAGTTCTTC | TRBV15 | TRBD1 | . | TRBJ2-1
CASKTGLNYEQYF | TGTGCCAGCAAGACAGGTTTAAACTACGAGCAGTACTTC | TRBV28 | . | . | TRBJ2-7
CASSLVGGGSTDTQYF | TGTGCCAGCAGCTTAGTCGGAGGCGGAAGCACAGATACGCAGTATTTT | TRBV11-2 | . | . | TRBJ2-3
CASTTLKQYKNIQYF | TGTGCCAGCACTACTCTCAAGCAATACAAAAACATTCAGTACTTC | TRBV6-5 | . | . | TRBJ2-4
CASSNRRGSYEQYF | TGTGCCAGCAGTAACCGCAGGGGCTCCTACGAGCAGTACTTC | TRBV28 | . | . | TRBJ2-7
CASSRYRGATEAFF | TGTGCCAGCAGCCGATACAGGGGAGCCACTGAAGCTTTCTTT | TRBV27 | TRBD1 | . | TRBJ1-1
CASSPQVPDRTYGYTF | TGCGCCAGCAGCCCCCAAGTACCCGACAGGACCTATGGCTACACCTTC | TRBV4-1 | . | once | TRBJ1-2
CASSLGSRGQGAEAFF | TGTGCCAGCAGCTTAGGGTCTAGGGGACAGGGGGCTGAAGCTTTCTTT | TRBV7-9 | TRBD1 | . | TRBJ1-1
CASSPQGLANYGYTF | TGTGCCAGTAGTCCACAGGGATTGGCTAACTATGGCTACACCTTC | TRBV19 | . | . | TRBJ1-2
CASSFSQLDSNQPQHF | TGTGCCAGCAGCTTCTCACAGCTTGATAGCAATCAGCCCCAGCATTTT | TRBV7-9 | . | . | TRBJ1-5
CASSAGAGNTIYF | TGCGCCAGCAGCGCAGGGGCCGGAAACACCATATATTTT | TRBV5-1 | . | . | TRBJ1-3
CASTPWGGNGAEAFF | TGTGCCAGTACCCCCTGGGGGGGGAATGGCGCTGAAGCTTTCTTT | TRBV19 | . | . | TRBJ1-1
CASSVVSPNTEAFF | TGTGCCAGCAGCGTAGTATCCCCGAACACTGAAGCTTTCTTT | TRBV9 | . | . | TRBJ1-1
CAWSGTVRETQYF | TGTGCCTGGAGTGGGACTGTCAGGGAGACCCAGTACTTC | TRBV30 | . | . | TRBJ2-5
CASSDASGRGEQYF | TGTGCCAGCAGTGACGCTAGCGGGAGAGGCGAGCAGTACTTC | TRBV2 | TRBD2 | . | TRBJ2-7
CASSPLSNTGELFF | TGTGCCAGCTCACCACTCTCGAACACCGGGGAGCTGTTTTTT | TRBV18 | . | once | TRBJ2-2
CASPSLEVWHGYTF | TGTGCCAGCCCCTCTCTAGAGGTCTGGCATGGCTACACCTTC | TRBV11-2 | . | . | TRBJ1-2
CASSFIHSQETQYF | TGTGCCAGCAGCTTTATACACAGCCAAGAGACCCAGTACTTC | TRBV13 | . | . | TRBJ2-5
CASSPGWGANTGELFF | TGCGCCAGCAGCCCGGGGTGGGGGGCGAACACCGGGGAGCTGTTTTTT | TRBV4-1 | . | . | TRBJ2-2
CASSGRGTRNTGELFF | TGTGCCAGCAGTGGAAGGGGGACCAGAAACACCGGGGAGCTGTTTTTT | TRBV6-1 | . | . | TRBJ2-2
CASSSPGDNLDTQYF | TGTGCCAGCAGTTCTCCCGGGGACAACTTAGATACGCAGTATTTT | TRBV27 | . | . | TRBJ2-3
CASSIPHPTLAGDNEQFF | TGTGCCAGTAGTATACCCCACCCCACCCTAGCGGGTGACAATGAGCAGTTCTTC | TRBV19 | TRBD2 | . | TRBJ2-1
CASSKDRVPYNEQFF | TGTGCCAGCAGCAAAGACAGGGTCCCGTACAATGAGCAGTTCTTC | TRBV9 | TRBD1 | . | TRBJ2-1
CASSQFNQPQHF | TGTGCCAGCAGTCAGTTTAATCAGCCCCAGCATTTT | TRBV2 | . | . | TRBJ1-5
CASSNGQGAEKLFF | TGTGCCAGTAGTAACGGACAGGGGGCTGAAAAACTGTTTTTT | TRBV19 | TRBD1 | . | TRBJ1-4